Here is one T cell receptor (beta chain) with its context. Its antigen remains unknown. Germline-derived CDR1 and CDR2 are SGHTA and FQGNSA. The CDR3 is 13 amino acids. The ends were cut back, 5 bases at V and 12 bases at J, with 17 bases in the middle. Here immunoSEQ multiplex PCR was the method, and the copy in TCRdb shows in-frame clones only, minus some. This table has about 120,000 clones, more than 75% appearing once. This record belongs to a study of T cell responses to AZD1222 COVID-19 vaccine. Broader study findings: At study baseline, merely roughly 6 AZD1222 recipients were seropositive. Donors were chiefly white British, with a greater number of females, and clonal diversity was perhaps underestimated.

This receptor was identified in an adult who received the AZD1222 COVID-19 vaccine. The source was peripheral blood, collected 28 days after the second AZD1222 dose. This chain connects TRBV7-2 to TRBJ2-1, with unresolved D. The DNA for the CDR3 is TGTGCCAGCAGCCCTCGGGCCGAACAACGGCAGTTCTTC. Its translation is CASSPRAEQRQFF.